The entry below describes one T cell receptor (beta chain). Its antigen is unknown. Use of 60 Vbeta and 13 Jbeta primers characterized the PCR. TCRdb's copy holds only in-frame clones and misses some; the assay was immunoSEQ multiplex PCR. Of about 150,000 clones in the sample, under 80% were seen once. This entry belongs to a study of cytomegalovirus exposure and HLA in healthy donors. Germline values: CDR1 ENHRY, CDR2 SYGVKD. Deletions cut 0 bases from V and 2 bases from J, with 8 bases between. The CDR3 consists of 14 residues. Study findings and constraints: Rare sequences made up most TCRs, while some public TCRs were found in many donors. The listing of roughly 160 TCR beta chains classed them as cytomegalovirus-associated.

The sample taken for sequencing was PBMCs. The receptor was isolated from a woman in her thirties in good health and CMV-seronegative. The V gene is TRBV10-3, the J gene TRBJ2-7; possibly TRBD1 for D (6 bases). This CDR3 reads CAISESRDTYEQYF. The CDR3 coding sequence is TGTGCCATCAGTGAGTCCCGGGACACCTACGAGCAGTACTTC.